The clone carrying this TCR beta chain has just a few counts. Deletions cut 1 base from V and 8 bases from J, with 24 bases between. The germline V gene has CDR1 GTSNPN and CDR2 SVGIG (reference sequence). The CDR3 runs 17 residues. This record belongs to a study of T cells in Graves' hyperthyroidism and ophthalmopathy. Uncontrolled infections, other autoimmune diseases, pregnancy or lactation led to exclusion of patients. The diagnoses drew upon clinical symptoms, serum thyroxine and TRAb, thyroid ultrasound and orbital computed tomography. Amplified TCR beta CDR3 regions came from RNA transcripts. In the first-round RT-PCR of the TCR CDR3, the HTBI primer set was used. TCRdb passed the multiplex PCR reads through MiXCR, listing each CDR3 protein once. Among under 400,000 distinct CDR3 sequences, 12% to 15% were seen once, and the ten largest hold roughly a fifth.

The source material was blood. The sequence was obtained from a woman aged 55 to 70 with Graves' ophthalmopathy. The chain carries TRBV30 and TRBJ2-1; D might be TRBD2 (7 bases). The CDR3 DNA reads as TGTGCCTGGAGTGGATGGGGGGCGGCGGGAGTCTCCGATGAGCAGTTCTTC. Encoded protein: CAWSGWGAAGVSDEQFF.